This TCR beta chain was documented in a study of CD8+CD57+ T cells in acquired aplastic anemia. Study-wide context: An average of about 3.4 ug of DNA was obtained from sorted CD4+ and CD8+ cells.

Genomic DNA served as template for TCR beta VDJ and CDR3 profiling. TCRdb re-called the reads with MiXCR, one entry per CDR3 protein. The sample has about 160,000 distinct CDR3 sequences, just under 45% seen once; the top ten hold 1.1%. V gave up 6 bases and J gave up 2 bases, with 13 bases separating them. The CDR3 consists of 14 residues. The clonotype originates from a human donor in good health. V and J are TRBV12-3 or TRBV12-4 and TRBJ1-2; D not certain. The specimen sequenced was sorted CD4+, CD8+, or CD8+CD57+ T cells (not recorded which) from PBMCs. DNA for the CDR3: TGTGCCAGCAGCCTCTTCCCGGAGAACTATGGCTACACCTTC. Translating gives CASSLFPENYGYTF.